The TCR beta chain described here comes from a study of T-cell reconstitution after alpha-beta-depleted transplantation in children. This sample's TCRbeta library carried unique molecular identifier barcodes. TCRdb reprocessed the PCR reads with MiXCR, giving one entry per CDR3 protein. This table has 90,000 to 120,000 distinct CDR3 sequences, 5% to 7% appearing once. This clonotype has ten or more counts. The input for sequencing was PBMCs, mostly from graft donor cells, taken 360 days after TCRalphabeta/CD19-depleted stem cell transplant. This clonotype originated in a male patient aged 2-15 years who had a stem cell transplant for acute lymphoblastic leukemia, so the T cells may come from the graft donor.

The CDR3 region has the DNA TGCAGTGCTAGAGGACTAGCGGGATACACCGGGGAGCTGTTTTTT. This translates into CSARGLAGYTGELFF. The chain recombines TRBV20-1 with TRBJ2-2; 11 bases are shared with TRBD2. The J segment lost 3 bases and the V segment lost 1 base, leaving 1 base of the junction unmatched. The CDR3 contains 15 residues. The V gene's germline CDR1 is DFQATT and CDR2 SNEGSKA (reference sequence).